Sequencing of this TCR beta chain was carried out in a study of blood T cell repertoires in COVID-19. As for the study in general: Acute and convalescent COVID-19 samples came from the United States, Italy and Spain. PBMCs, B-cell-depleted T cells, or T cells were the source of the cDNA or gDNA that made up the material.

Only in-frame clones appear in the TCRdb table, and some are missing; sequencing was by immunoSEQ multiplex PCR. The profile shows about 160,000 clones, approximately 84% of them singletons. Germline V gene lookup returns CDR1 MNHEY and CDR2 SVGAGI. This CDR3 region has 14 residues. Trimming removed 7 bases at V and 5 bases at J, with 15 bases between. The chain carries TRBV6-5 and TRBJ1-5; D gene uncertain. This clonotype originated in a woman older than 75 with acute or convalescent COVID-19. The sample comprised peripheral blood. The CDR3 region is CASKGPGQYQPQHF. CDR3 nucleotides: TGTGCCAGCAAAGGCCCAGGCCAGTATCAGCCCCAGCATTTT.